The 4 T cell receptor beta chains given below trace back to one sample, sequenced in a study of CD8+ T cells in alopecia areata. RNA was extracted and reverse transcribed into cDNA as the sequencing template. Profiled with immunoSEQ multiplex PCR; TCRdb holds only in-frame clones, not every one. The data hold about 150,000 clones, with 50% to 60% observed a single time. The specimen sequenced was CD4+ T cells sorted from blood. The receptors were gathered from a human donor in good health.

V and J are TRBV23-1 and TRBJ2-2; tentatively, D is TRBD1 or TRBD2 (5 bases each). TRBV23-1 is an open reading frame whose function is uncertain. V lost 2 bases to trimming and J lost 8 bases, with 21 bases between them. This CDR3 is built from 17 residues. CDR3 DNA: TGCGCCAGCAGTCAAGAAAAGTTAGTTGGGACCCATGGGGAGCTGTTTTTT. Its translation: CASSQEKLVGTHGELFF.

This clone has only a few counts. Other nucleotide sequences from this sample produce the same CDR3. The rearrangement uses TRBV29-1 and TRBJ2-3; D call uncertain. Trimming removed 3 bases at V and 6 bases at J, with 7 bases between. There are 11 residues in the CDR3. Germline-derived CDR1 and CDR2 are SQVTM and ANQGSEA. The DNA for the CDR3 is TGCAGCGTTGACGTCGGGGATACGCAGTATTTT. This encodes CSVDVGDTQYF.

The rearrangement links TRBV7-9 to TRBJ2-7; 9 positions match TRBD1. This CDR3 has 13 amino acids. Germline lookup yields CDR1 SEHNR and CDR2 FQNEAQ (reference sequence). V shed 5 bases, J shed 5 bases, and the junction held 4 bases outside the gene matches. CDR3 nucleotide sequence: TGTGCCAGCAGCAGGACAGGGGTGGACGAGCAGTACTTC. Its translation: CASSRTGVDEQYF. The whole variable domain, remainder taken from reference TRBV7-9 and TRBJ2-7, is DTGVSQNPRHKITKRGQNVTFRCDPISEHNRLYWYRQTLGQGPEFLTYFQNEAQLEKSRLLSDRFSAERPKGSFSTLEIQRTEQGDSAMYLCASSRTGVDEQYFGPGTRLTVT.

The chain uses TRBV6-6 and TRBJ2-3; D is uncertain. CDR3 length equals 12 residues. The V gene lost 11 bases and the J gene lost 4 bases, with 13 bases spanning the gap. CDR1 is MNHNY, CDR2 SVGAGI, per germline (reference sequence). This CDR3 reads CAGSMGADTQYF. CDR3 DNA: TGTGCCGGGTCAATGGGCGCAGATACGCAGTATTTT.